Sequencing of this T cell receptor (beta chain) was carried out in a study of blood T cells in healthy people across ages (dated by TCRdb to about 2015). General notes on the study: In model experiments, template switching captured roughly one uniquely barcoded TCR beta cDNA molecule for every two T cells. The donors were split into four age groups: young (average about 16 years), middle-aged (roughly 39), aged (about 56) and long-lived (roughly 86). Using deep sequencing normalized with unique cDNA molecular identifiers, the study measured how TCR beta repertoire diversity changes with age. Donors of different ages were randomly distributed across sequencing lanes to avoid experimental bias. Two additional independent replicas of 1 million unique cDNA reads from the same blood draw were analyzed for two donors (one aged 18 to 29 and one aged 80 or older).

What the authors observed across the whole study: Because profiling used bulk unsorted PBMCs, naive and antigen-experienced compartments could not be compared conclusively. The percentage of naive T cells measured by flow cytometry correlated strongly with observed TCR beta diversity. As age increased, observed TCR beta diversity per million T cells dropped in a roughly linear way, and a significant reduction was already evident by age 40. Because donor CMV infection status was unknown, age-related changes in expanded clonotypes were potentially confounded. The long-lived group showed more naive CD4+ T cells, fewer expanded clones and increased TCR diversity than the aged group, suggesting age selection. Estimates of total diversity based on one million sequenced T cells were considered lower bounds and underestimates.

The roughly 42 donors, aged about 6 to 95 years, were systemically healthy Caucasian individuals from Russia. Each donor gave 9.5 to 10 milliliters of peripheral blood, drawn into EDTA-treated Vacutainer tubes. Ficoll-Paque density-gradient centrifugation was used to isolate PBMCs, with at least 6.5 million obtained per sample. Trizol reagent was used to extract total RNA from PBMCs, with at least 5 micrograms per sample. For every donor, an aliquot of PBMCs went through flow cytometry to measure the percentages of naive CD45RAhigh/CD27high T cells. The CDR3 sequence holds 14 residues, the cysteine and phenylalanine included. The kept DNA is CDR3 alone, 42 bases in frame from the first base. At the junction V is shortened by 1 base and J by 4 bases, with 9 bases in between. Looking up the germline V gene yields CDR1 MNHNS and CDR2 SASEGT. To note about this clonotype: This clone's antigen is unknown. Base qualities are not at hand, and no much larger clone is one base apart.

Libraries were prepared through 5' RACE. Instrument used: Illumina HiSeq 2500. A second roughly 6 to 12 cycle PCR used a sample-barcoded 5' primer and a J-beta primer mix. A unique molecular identifier was introduced onto each TCR beta cDNA molecule by a template-switch 5' adaptor carrying 12 random nucleotides. At least 2.5 million CDR3-containing paired-end reads were obtained from each sample. All of the RNA was converted into first-strand cDNA using the Mint cDNA synthesis kit, with a TRBC-specific oligonucleotide serving as the primer. After uracil-DNA glycosylase treatment, a first 18-cycle PCR used universal primers M1SS and BC2_uni_R on all cDNA. Turning to the authors' computational methods: Normalization of each sample was performed by random selection of 1 million high-quality reads, each carrying a distinct molecular identifier. Instead of being binned into consensus sequences, reads that shared molecular identifiers were thrown out. MiTCR, set to a Q25 quality threshold and the strictest error-elimination algorithm, was used for CDR3 identification, clonotype clustering and error correction. A nonparametric unseen species model with Euler transformation was used to estimate lower-bound total TCR beta diversity. The public reads were quality trimmed at Q25 with fastp and then assembled into clones with MiXCR by TCRdb, keeping productive beta chains. CDR3 protein sequences are deduplicated, and each keeps its most common genes and DNA. These V and J calls originate from TCRdb's pipeline instead of the authors' own analysis. The sample has about 1.6 million distinct CDR3 sequences on record, about 31% of them singletons. The ten largest make up about 10% of the sample.

The V gene is TRBV6-1 and the J gene is TRBJ2-3; there is no confident call for the D gene. The sequencing sample was made of blood. This receptor was taken from a woman younger than 45 in good health. The CDR3 corresponds to CASSEGVTPDTQYF. Read as DNA, the sequence is TGTGCCAGCAGTGAAGGGGTCACTCCAGATACGCAGTATTTT.